Following are 22 T cell receptor beta chains from one sample sequenced in a study of T cell repertoires in cytomegalovirus infection. TCRdb re-called the reads through MiXCR, storing one row per CDR3 protein. The data hold around 210,000 distinct CDR3 sequences, with about 5.9% observed a single time. The sample comprised PBMCs. These receptor sequences come from a human donor in good health (CMV status not recorded). Some clones in this sample may be carry-over from other donors' samples.

This sequence joins TRBV20-1 and TRBJ2-5; 9 bases align to TRBD2. J lost 1 base, V lost 5 bases, and 2 bases had no gene match. This CDR3 contains 13 residues. Per the germline V gene, CDR1 is DFQATT and CDR2 is SNEGSKA (reference sequence). The CDR3 sequence: CSAFSGSQETQYF. The CDR3 region has the DNA TGCAGTGCTTTTAGCGGGAGCCAAGAGACCCAGTACTTC.

This clonotype has only a few counts. V gene TRBV4-1 combines with J gene TRBJ2-7, with unresolved D. This CDR3 is built from 12 residues. Germline V CDR1 and CDR2: MGHRA, YSYEKL. The V gene lost 0 bases and the J gene lost 7 bases, with 7 bases spanning the gap. This CDR3 reads CASSQDSQEQYF. The CDR3 nucleotides read TGCGCCAGCAGCCAAGACAGCCAAGAGCAGTACTTC.

This clonotype was counted many times. This chain joins TRBV7-8 and TRBJ1-1; D gene unclear. The CDR3 is 13 residues long. Per the germline V gene, CDR1 is SGHVS and CDR2 is FQNEAQ. The ends were cut back, 2 bases at V and 2 bases at J, with 6 bases in the middle. This CDR3 is CASSLLFNTEAFF. CDR3 in DNA: TGTGCCAGCAGCTTATTATTCAACACTGAAGCTTTCTTT.

In this sample, this clonotype turned up many times. The chain links TRBV29-1 to TRBJ1-1; 9 nucleotides match TRBD1. The CDR3 runs 13 residues. Germline-derived CDR1 and CDR2 are SQVTM and ANQGSEA. The trim removed 6 bases at V and 1 base at J, leaving 3 bases unmatched. The CDR3 DNA follows: TGCAGCGTCCGGACAGGGGCGAACACTGAAGCTTTCTTT. Its protein is CSVRTGANTEAFF.

There are a few counts of this clonotype. The chain joins TRBV28 to TRBJ2-1; D unclear. Germline V gene lookup returns CDR1 MDHEN and CDR2 SYDVKM. The CDR3 spans 11 residues. Trimming pared 5 bases from V and 9 bases from J, leaving 8 bases between. CDR3 protein: CASSIRVEQFF. CDR3 in DNA: TGTGCCAGCAGTATAAGGGTTGAGCAGTTCTTC. The full variable domain, rest sourced from reference TRBV28 and TRBJ2-1, is DVKVTQSSRYLVKRTGEKVFLECVQDMDHENMFWYRQDPGLGLRLIYFSYDVKMKEKGDIPEGYSVSREKKERFSLILESASTNQTSMYLCASSIRVEQFFGPGTRLTVL.

This clonotype was counted many times. This sequence joins TRBV7-2 and TRBJ2-5; D may correspond to TRBD1 or TRBD2 (7 bases each). The germline V gene encodes CDR1 SGHTA and CDR2 FQGNSA. The V end lost 5 bases, the J end lost 5 bases, and 15 bases lay between the germline ends. There are 14 residues in the CDR3. The CDR3 region has the DNA TGTGCCAGCAGCCAGGGGGGGCGAGTGGAGACCCAGTACTTC. This sequence encodes CASSQGGRVETQYF.

This clonotype came up many times. The rearrangement links TRBV7-9 to TRBJ2-1; 8 bases map to TRBD2. The V and J ends lost 5 bases and 7 bases, in that order; junction bases with no gene match: 10. Looked up from germline, CDR1 is SEHNR and CDR2 is FQNEAQ (reference sequence). CDR3 length: 15 amino acids. This chain's CDR3 is CASSAPAGGLNEQFF. CDR3 nucleotides: TGTGCCAGCAGCGCCCCGGCGGGGGGCCTGAATGAGCAGTTCTTC. Supplemented by reference TRBV7-9 and TRBJ2-1, the full variable domain reads DTGVSQNPRHKITKRGQNVTFRCDPISEHNRLYWYRQTLGQGPEFLTYFQNEAQLEKSRLLSDRFSAERPKGSFSTLEIQRTEQGDSAMYLCASSAPAGGLNEQFFGPGTRLTVL.

This clonotype has ten or more counts. V usage is TRBV25-1 and J usage is TRBJ1-1, with 7 bases aligning to TRBD1. Germline-derived CDR1 and CDR2 are MGHDK and SYGVNS. The trim removed 1 base at V and 6 bases at J, leaving 8 bases unmatched. The CDR3 totals 15 residues. CDR3 DNA: TGTGCCAGCAGTGAATCCCTAGGGGGCGCGTCTGAAGCTTTCTTT. Translating gives CASSESLGGASEAFF.

This clonotype was picked up many times. The chain recombines TRBV28 with TRBJ1-2, with 11 bases aligning to TRBD1. The CDR3 covers 13 residues. CDR1 is MDHEN and CDR2 is SYDVKM in the germline V gene. The trim removed 6 bases at V and 7 bases at J, leaving 4 bases unmatched. This CDR3 is CASSQGQGGGYTF. The CDR3 DNA is TGTGCCAGCAGCCAGGGACAGGGGGGTGGCTACACCTTC.

This clonotype was observed a handful of times. The chain links TRBV20-1 to TRBJ1-2, with D maybe TRBD1 (5 bases). The CDR3 covers 13 residues. V lost 0 bases and J 4 bases, leaving 9 bases between the germline ends. The V gene's germline CDR1 is DFQATT and CDR2 SNEGSKA (reference sequence). The CDR3 region has the DNA TGCAGTGCTAGAGATAACACAGGCTATGGCTACACCTTC. It specifies CSARDNTGYGYTF.

This clonotype was detected ten times or more. The genes are TRBV20-1 and TRBJ1-1; D is unclear. The V gene lost 4 bases and the J gene lost 4 bases, with 13 bases spanning the gap. Germline V gene lookup returns CDR1 DFQATT and CDR2 SNEGSKA (reference sequence). The CDR3 spans 13 residues. CDR3 loop: CSAKSPASTEAFF. DNA of the CDR3: TGCAGTGCTAAAAGTCCGGCGAGCACTGAAGCTTTCTTT.

The V call is TRBV3-1, the J call TRBJ1-2; possible D gene TRBD1, 5 bases. Germline assignment: CDR1 LGHDT and CDR2 YNNKEL (reference sequence). The CDR3 is 14 residues long. V was pared by 1 base and J by 8 bases, with 14 bases between. The CDR3 region is CASSQGAGGSGYTF. For the CDR3, the DNA is TGTGCCAGCAGCCAAGGGGCCGGGGGATCAGGCTACACCTTC.

This clonotype was recorded a few times. The chain uses TRBV12-3 or TRBV12-4 and TRBJ1-5, with 8 bases fitting TRBD1. This CDR3 has 14 amino acids. V dropped 6 bases and J dropped 2; count of bases not matched to a gene: 3. As DNA, the CDR3 is TGTGCCAGCAGCTGGACAGGGCGCAATCAGCCCCAGCATTTT. It yields the protein CASSWTGRNQPQHF.

The J gene is TRBJ1-1, the V gene TRBV29-1; possible D gene TRBD1, 5 bases. The germline gives CDR1 SQVTM, CDR2 ANQGSEA. The V and J ends lost 6 bases and 3 bases respectively, with 11 bases between them. The CDR3 extends over 12 amino acids. The CDR3 DNA reads as TGCAGCGTCGGGACGGCTTACACTGAAGCTTTCTTT. As protein: CSVGTAYTEAFF. Full variable domain (remainder filled in from reference TRBV29-1 and TRBJ1-1): SAVISQKPSRDICQRGTSLTIQCQVDSQVTMMFWYRQQPGQSLTLIATANQGSEATYESGFVIDKFPISRPNLTFSTLTVSNMSPEDSSIYLCSVGTAYTEAFFGQGTRLTVV.

This clonotype was detected ten times or more. The V gene is TRBV20-1, the J gene TRBJ1-5; D is unresolved. Per germline, CDR1 DFQATT and CDR2 SNEGSKA (reference sequence). The CDR3 is 11 amino acids. V was clipped by 6 bases and J by 6 bases, with 9 bases between them. DNA of the CDR3: TGCAGTGCCCTTGGTGGTCAGCCCCAGCATTTT. Translation gives CSALGGQPQHF.

This clonotype was recorded many times. The chain combines TRBV3-1 with TRBJ1-1; the match to TRBD1 covers 7 bases. This CDR3 is built from 14 residues. Germline values: CDR1 LGHDT, CDR2 YNNKEL (reference sequence). The J segment lost 6 bases and the V segment lost 3 bases, leaving 7 bases of the junction unmatched. The CDR3 DNA sequence: TGTGCCAGCAGCCACCAGATCAGGGGGGCTGAAGCTTTCTTT. Translated: CASSHQIRGAEAFF.

This clonotype was found many times. The J gene is TRBJ1-2, the V gene TRBV27, with 7 bases that match TRBD1. Germline trimming cut 7 bases from V and 2 bases from J; bases unmatched to any gene: 16. Germline lookup yields CDR1 MNHEY and CDR2 SMNVEV (reference sequence). This CDR3 spans 17 amino acids. The CDR3 nucleotides read TGTGCCAGCAAAGCTAGCCGGGACAGAGGGGGGAACTATGGCTACACCTTC. This encodes CASKASRDRGGNYGYTF.

This clonotype was recorded at least ten times. The chain links TRBV7-2 to TRBJ2-5, with a possible D match to TRBD1 (6 bases). The CDR3 covers 14 residues. V gave up 5 bases and J gave up 2 bases, with 12 bases separating them. Germline V gene data show CDR1 as SGHTA and CDR2 as FQGNSA. CDR3 residues: CASSSRTAQETQYF. The CDR3 DNA reads as TGTGCCAGCAGCAGTCGGACAGCTCAAGAGACCCAGTACTTC.

This clonotype was picked up many times. V gene TRBV6-5 combines with J gene TRBJ2-3, with D hard to call. Germline-derived CDR1 and CDR2 are MNHEY and SVGAGI. V was pared by 0 bases and J by 1 base, with 5 bases between. The CDR3 contains 14 residues. The CDR3 protein is CASSYSGRTDTQYF. The DNA of the CDR3 is TGTGCCAGCAGTTACTCGGGCCGCACAGATACGCAGTATTTT.

This clonotype showed up many times. V gene TRBV5-1 combines with J gene TRBJ1-4, with unresolved D. V gave up 4 bases and J gave up 0 bases, with 13 bases separating them. CDR3 length equals 16 residues. Looked up from germline, CDR1 is SGHRS and CDR2 is YFSETQ. The CDR3 DNA reads TGCGCCAGCAGCGAGGGAGGCACCGCAACTAATGAAAAACTGTTTTTT. Its protein product is CASSEGGTATNEKLFF.

This clonotype came up many times. This chain connects TRBV7-8 to TRBJ2-1; tentative D call: TRBD2 (6 bases). This CDR3 is 15 amino acids long. Trimming took off 3 bases at V and 6 bases at J, with 15 bases between the two ends. Germline V lookup: CDR1 SGHVS, CDR2 FQNEAQ. This CDR3 reads CASSFRDSQGNEQFF. The DNA of the CDR3 is TGTGCCAGCAGCTTCCGGGACTCCCAGGGCAATGAGCAGTTCTTC.

This clonotype was counted many times. The CDR3 loop reads CASSTWVGVRTDTQYF. The CDR3 region has the DNA TGTGCCAGCAGTACATGGGTGGGGGTTCGCACAGATACGCAGTATTTT. J is TRBJ2-3 and V is TRBV7-2; the D call may be TRBD1 or TRBD2 (5 bases each). Germline CDR1 and CDR2: SGHTA and FQGNSA. This CDR3 comprises 16 residues. V was trimmed by 6 bases and J by 1 base, leaving 17 bases between them.